Listed here are 17 T cell receptor beta chains from one sample, sequenced in a study of CD8 T cells in Susac syndrome. When the RNA was reverse transcribed, random hexamers were used with an input of 0.5 to 1 ug. TCRdb itself ran the immunoSEQ multiplex PCR reads through MiXCR, one entry per CDR3 protein. This sample yields approximately 200,000 distinct CDR3 sequences, of which about 93% are seen a single time; about 0.12% belongs to the top ten. Sequencing was carried out using CD8+ T cells from PBMCs. Receptor source: a human donor with multiple sclerosis.

This chain uses TRBV5-4 with TRBJ2-3; a weak D match, TRBD1 (6 bases). The V end was cut by 5 bases, the J end by 2 bases, with 18 bases between. There are 16 residues in the CDR3. Germline values: CDR1 SGHNT, CDR2 YYREEE (reference sequence). The CDR3 loop reads CASSTQGQPLTDTQYF. The CDR3 nucleotides are TGTGCCAGCAGTACGCAGGGACAACCACTCACAGATACGCAGTATTTT.

The chain employs TRBV30 and TRBJ2-3; D uncertain. Per the germline V gene, CDR1 is GTSNPN and CDR2 is SVGIG (reference sequence). V lost 1 base and J lost 1, with 6 bases in between. The length of the CDR3 is 13 residues. The CDR3 DNA reads TGTGCCTGGAGTGATGGGGGCACAGATACGCAGTATTTT. This sequence encodes CAWSDGGTDTQYF.

This chain links TRBV7-8 with TRBJ1-1; weak D call: TRBD1 (6 bases). V lost 1 base, J lost 4 bases, and 10 bases lay in between. The CDR3 loop spans 14 amino acids. Germline V gene sequence: CDR1 SGHVS, CDR2 FQNEAQ. CDR3 sequence: CASSLGGGPTEAFF. The CDR3 nucleotides read TGTGCCAGCAGCTTAGGAGGGGGTCCCACTGAAGCTTTCTTT.

The CDR3 is CSARERAGLDSRGNTIYF. CDR3 in DNA: TGCAGTGCTAGAGAAAGGGCCGGACTAGACAGCCGAGGAAACACCATATATTTT. This chain links TRBV20-1 with TRBJ1-3, with a weak D call TRBD1 (5 bases). Germline loops: CDR1 DFQATT, CDR2 SNEGSKA (reference sequence). The CDR3 is 18 residues long. The ends were cut back, 0 bases at V and 4 bases at J, with 22 bases in the middle.

This clonotype has more than one count but fewer than ten. This chain uses TRBV5-1 with TRBJ2-7; D remains ambiguous. Germline CDR1 SGHRS, CDR2 YFSETQ. This CDR3 is built from 15 residues. V was trimmed by 2 bases and J by 2 bases, leaving 14 bases between them. DNA for the CDR3: TGCGCCAGCAGCTTTGCGAGTGGGTCCACCTACGAGCAGTACTTC. Translating gives CASSFASGSTYEQYF.

The chain couples TRBV30 to TRBJ2-1; 8 bases are a match to TRBD2. V lost 0 bases to trimming and J lost 6 bases; unmatched junction nucleotides: 13. Germline CDR1 GTSNPN, CDR2 SVGIG (reference sequence). The CDR3 is 17 residues long. For the CDR3, the DNA is TGTGCCTGGAGTGTGGGGTCCGGGACTAGAACCTCCAATGAGCAGTTCTTC. Protein sequence: CAWSVGSGTRTSNEQFF. Combining the CDR3 with reference TRBV30 and TRBJ2-1 gives the whole variable domain SQTIHQWPATLVQPVGSPLSLECTVEGTSNPNLYWYRQAAGRGLQLLFYSVGIGQISSEVPQNLSASRPQDRQFILSSKKLLLSDSGFYLCAWSVGSGTRTSNEQFFGPGTRLTVL.

The chain couples TRBV7-9 to TRBJ1-1, with 10 bases matching TRBD1. CDR3 length: 14 amino acids. Germline loops: CDR1 SEHNR, CDR2 FQNEAQ (reference sequence). V shed 2 bases, J shed 6 bases, and the junction held 3 bases outside the gene matches. In DNA, the CDR3 is TGTGCCAGCAGCTTAACTGGACAGGGGGCTGAAGCTTTCTTT. Translation: CASSLTGQGAEAFF.

This chain uses TRBV12-3 or TRBV12-4 with TRBJ1-1; the D gene is possibly TRBD1 (5 bases). The CDR3 is made up of 15 amino acids. Deletions cut 3 bases from V and 3 bases from J, with 14 bases between. For the CDR3, the DNA is TGTGCCAGCAGTTTGCCACGGGACGGGGACACTGAAGCTTTCTTT. It translates to CASSLPRDGDTEAFF.

This rearrangement joins TRBV14 to TRBJ2-2, with TRBD1 as a possible D gene (6 bases). Per germline, CDR1 SGHDN and CDR2 FVKESK. The CDR3 sequence is 19 residues long. V shed 4 bases and J shed 2 bases, with 23 bases lying between them. The CDR3 is CASSLHIISGTINTGELFF. CDR3 coding DNA: TGTGCCAGCAGCCTACACATCATTTCCGGGACAATCAACACCGGGGAGCTGTTTTTT.

CDR3 residues: CASSQLTDSYEQYF. The DNA of the CDR3 is TGCGCCAGCAGCCAGCTCACCGACAGCTACGAGCAGTACTTC. This chain uses TRBV4-1 with TRBJ2-7; perhaps TRBD1 as D (5 bases). The length of the CDR3 is 14 residues. Trimming removed 3 bases from V and 3 bases from J, with 12 bases in between. CDR1 is MGHRA and CDR2 is YSYEKL in the germline V gene.

V and J are TRBV3-1 and TRBJ2-5, with D tentatively TRBD2 (5 bases). Germline lookup yields CDR1 LGHDT and CDR2 YNNKEL (reference sequence). The CDR3 totals 14 residues. Trimming left V 0 bases short and J 4 bases short, with 9 bases between. The CDR3 region has the DNA TGTGCCAGCAGCCAAGATTCTAGCCCAGAGACCCAGTACTTC. As protein: CASSQDSSPETQYF.

The table lists this clonotype with a count of one. V gene TRBV7-3 combines with J gene TRBJ2-3, with 9 bases that match TRBD2. Per germline, CDR1 SGHTA and CDR2 FQGTGA. The CDR3 loop spans 14 amino acids. Losses at the gene ends were 3 bases for V and 4 bases for J; bases not matched to a gene: 2. The CDR3 sequence: CASSFGGGADTQYF. The CDR3 nucleotides are TGTGCCAGCAGCTTTGGCGGGGGGGCAGATACGCAGTATTTT. The variable domain in full, completed from reference TRBV7-3 and TRBJ2-3, reads GAGVSQTPSNKVTEKGKYVELRCDPISGHTALYWYRQSLGQGPEFLIYFQGTGAADDSGLPNDRFFAVRPEGSVSTLKIQRTERGDSAVYLCASSFGGGADTQYFGPGTRLTVL.

The chain combines TRBV4-3 with TRBJ2-5; tentatively, D is TRBD1 or TRBD2 (5 bases each). CDR1 and CDR2 (germline): LGHNA, YSLEER. The CDR3 has 15 residues. V was cut by 1 base and J by 9 bases, with 18 bases left in between. This CDR3 reads CASSQGPGPQGAQYF. The CDR3 bases are TGCGCCAGCAGCCAAGGACCGGGACCCCAAGGGGCCCAGTACTTC.

The chain combines TRBV12-3 or TRBV12-4 with TRBJ1-1; 8 bases line up with TRBD1. The CDR3 sequence is 13 residues long. Trimming took 3 bases from V and 6 from J; bases not matched to a gene: 3. The CDR3 is CASSLSGGSEAFF. The CDR3 DNA follows: TGTGCCAGCAGTTTGTCAGGGGGCTCTGAAGCTTTCTTT.

The chain is built from TRBV12-3 or TRBV12-4 and TRBJ2-5; D is possibly TRBD1 (6 bases). The CDR3 has 18 amino acids. The germline V and J ends were trimmed by 3 bases and 5 bases, with 25 bases remaining between them. CDR3 amino acids: CASSFVYEVGDIEETQYF. The CDR3 DNA reads as TGTGCCAGCAGTTTCGTATATGAGGTGGGGGACATTGAGGAGACCCAGTACTTC.

The chain couples TRBV27 to TRBJ1-5; D is undetermined. Germline V gene sequence: CDR1 MNHEY, CDR2 SMNVEV (reference sequence). V dropped 6 bases and J dropped 1 base, with 10 bases sitting between them. The CDR3 consists of 14 residues. The CDR3 protein is CASRGGGSNQPQHF. The DNA of the CDR3 is TGTGCCAGCAGGGGTGGCGGGAGCAATCAGCCCCAGCATTTT.

The rearrangement links TRBV29-1 to TRBJ2-2, with D uncertain. This CDR3 spans 16 amino acids. The V end lost 1 base, the J end lost 1 base, and 13 bases lay between the germline ends. CDR1 SQVTM and CDR2 ANQGSEA come from the germline V gene. CDR3 residues: CSVEAVGSVNTGELFF. The CDR3 nucleotides are TGCAGCGTTGAAGCGGTAGGGTCGGTGAACACCGGGGAGCTGTTTTTT.